This TCR beta chain appears in the sequencing data of a study of T-cell memory formation after mild COVID-19. Study-level background: TCR clusters showed largely donor specificity. General observations from the study: Day 37-peaking second-wave clones had unconfirmed SARS-CoV-2 specificity. CD4+ contracting clones were mainly CM and EM; CD8+ ones, EMRA.

Turning to this clonotype: Its matching antigen is unknown.

5'RACE with constant-segment primers built TCRalpha and TCRbeta cDNA libraries with UMIs. TCRdb re-derived calls from the 5' RACE reads in MiXCR, one entry per CDR3 protein. The sample contains 550,000 to 650,000 distinct CDR3 sequences, 15% to 20% of which appear only once. Germline CDR1 MGHDK, CDR2 SYGVNS. Trimming took 3 bases from V and 0 from J, leaving 15 bases between them. The CDR3 consists of 17 residues. This rearrangement joins TRBV25-1 to TRBJ2-1; TRBD2 might be the D (6 bases). The material sequenced was PBMCs or a T cell subset sorted from them (not recorded which). The TCR originated in an adult woman who had mild COVID-19 (a few samples of this study predate the infection). Cell type and time point are not known. The CDR3 DNA reads TGTGCCAGCAGTGACCTCTTACTAGCAAGCTCCTACAATGAGCAGTTCTTC. It codes for CASSDLLLASSYNEQFF.